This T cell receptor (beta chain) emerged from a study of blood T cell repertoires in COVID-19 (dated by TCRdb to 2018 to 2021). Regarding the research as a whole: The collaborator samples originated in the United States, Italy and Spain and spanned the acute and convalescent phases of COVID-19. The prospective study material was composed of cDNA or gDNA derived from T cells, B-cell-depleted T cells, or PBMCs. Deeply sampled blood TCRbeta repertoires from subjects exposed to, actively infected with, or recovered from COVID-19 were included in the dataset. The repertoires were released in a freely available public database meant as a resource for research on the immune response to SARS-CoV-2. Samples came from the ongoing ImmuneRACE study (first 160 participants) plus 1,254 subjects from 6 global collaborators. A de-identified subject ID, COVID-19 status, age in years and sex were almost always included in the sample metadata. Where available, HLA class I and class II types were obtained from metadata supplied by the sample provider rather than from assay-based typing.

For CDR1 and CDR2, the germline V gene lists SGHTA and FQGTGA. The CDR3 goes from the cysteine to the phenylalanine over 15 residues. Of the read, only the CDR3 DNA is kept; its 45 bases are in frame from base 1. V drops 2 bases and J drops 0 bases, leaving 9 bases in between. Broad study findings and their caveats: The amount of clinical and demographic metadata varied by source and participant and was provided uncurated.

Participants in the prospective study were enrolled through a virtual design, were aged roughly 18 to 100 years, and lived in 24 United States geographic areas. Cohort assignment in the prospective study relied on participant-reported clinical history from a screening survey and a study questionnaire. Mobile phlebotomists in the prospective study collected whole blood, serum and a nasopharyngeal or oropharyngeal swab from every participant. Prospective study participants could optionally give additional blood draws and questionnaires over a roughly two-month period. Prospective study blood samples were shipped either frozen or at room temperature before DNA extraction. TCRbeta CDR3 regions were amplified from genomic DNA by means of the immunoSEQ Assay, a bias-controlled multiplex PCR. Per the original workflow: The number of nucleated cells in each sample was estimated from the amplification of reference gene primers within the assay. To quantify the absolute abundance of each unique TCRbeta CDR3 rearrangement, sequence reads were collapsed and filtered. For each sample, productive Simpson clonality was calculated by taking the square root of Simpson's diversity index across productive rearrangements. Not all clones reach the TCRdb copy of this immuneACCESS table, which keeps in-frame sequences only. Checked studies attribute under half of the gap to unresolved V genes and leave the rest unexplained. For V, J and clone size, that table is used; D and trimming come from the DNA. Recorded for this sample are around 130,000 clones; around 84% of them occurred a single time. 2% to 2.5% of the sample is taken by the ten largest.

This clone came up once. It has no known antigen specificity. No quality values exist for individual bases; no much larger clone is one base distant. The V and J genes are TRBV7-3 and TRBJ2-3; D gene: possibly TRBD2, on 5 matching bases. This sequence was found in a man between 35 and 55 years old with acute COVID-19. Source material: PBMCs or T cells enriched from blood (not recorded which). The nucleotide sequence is TGTGCCAGCAGCTTACAAAGCGGAAGCACAGATACGCAGTATTTT. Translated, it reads CASSLQSGSTDTQYF.